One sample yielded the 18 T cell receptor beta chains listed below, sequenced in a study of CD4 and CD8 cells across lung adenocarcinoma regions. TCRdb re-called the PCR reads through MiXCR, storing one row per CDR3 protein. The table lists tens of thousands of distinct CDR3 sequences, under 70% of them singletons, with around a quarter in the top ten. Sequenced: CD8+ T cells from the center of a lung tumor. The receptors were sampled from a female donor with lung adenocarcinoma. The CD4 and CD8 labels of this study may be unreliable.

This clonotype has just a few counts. CDR3 sequence: CASRGCVQNIQYF. CDR3 nucleotides: TGTGCCAGCAGAGGGTGTGTCCAAAACATCCAGTACTTC. The rearrangement joins TRBV27 to TRBJ2-5; D is unresolved. V was pared by 6 bases and J by 10 bases, with 18 bases between. Germline CDR1 is MNHEY and CDR2 is SMNVEV (reference sequence). CDR3 length: 13 amino acids.

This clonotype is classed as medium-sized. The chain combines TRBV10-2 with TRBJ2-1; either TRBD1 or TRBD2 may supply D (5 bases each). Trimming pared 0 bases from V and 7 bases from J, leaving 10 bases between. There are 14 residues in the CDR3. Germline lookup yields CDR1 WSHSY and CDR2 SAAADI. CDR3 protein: CASSESRGINEQFF. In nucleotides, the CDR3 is TGCGCCAGCAGTGAGTCGAGGGGTATTAATGAGCAGTTCTTC.

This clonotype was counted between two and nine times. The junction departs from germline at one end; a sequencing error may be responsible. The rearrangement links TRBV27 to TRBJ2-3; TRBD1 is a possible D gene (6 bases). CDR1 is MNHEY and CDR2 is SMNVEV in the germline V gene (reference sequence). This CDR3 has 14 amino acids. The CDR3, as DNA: TGTGCGGGCAGTGTGGGGGCAGGCCCAGATACGCAGTACTTT. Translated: CAGSVGAGPDTQYF.

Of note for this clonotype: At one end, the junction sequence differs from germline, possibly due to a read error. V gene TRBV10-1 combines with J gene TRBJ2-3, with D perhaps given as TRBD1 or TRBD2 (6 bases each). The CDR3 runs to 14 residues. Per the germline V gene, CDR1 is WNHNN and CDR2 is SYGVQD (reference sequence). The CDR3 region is CAGRGGRDSDTQYF. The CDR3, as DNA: TGCGCGGGGCGTGGGGGCCGGGACTCAGATACCCAGTACTTT.

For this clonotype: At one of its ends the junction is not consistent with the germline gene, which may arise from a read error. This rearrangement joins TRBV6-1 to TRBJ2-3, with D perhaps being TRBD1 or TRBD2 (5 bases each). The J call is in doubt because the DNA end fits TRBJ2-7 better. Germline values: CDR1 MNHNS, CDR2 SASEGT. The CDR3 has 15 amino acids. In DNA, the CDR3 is TGTGGCAGCGGCTCGGGGCTGCGCCACACAGACACGCAGTACTTC. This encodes CGSGSGLRHTDTQYF.

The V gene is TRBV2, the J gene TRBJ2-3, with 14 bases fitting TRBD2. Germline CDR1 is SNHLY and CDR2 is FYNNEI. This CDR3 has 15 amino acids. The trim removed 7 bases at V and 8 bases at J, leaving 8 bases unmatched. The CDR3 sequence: CASMPGLAGASTQYF. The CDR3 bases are TGTGCCAGCATGCCGGGACTAGCGGGAGCAAGTACGCAGTATTTT. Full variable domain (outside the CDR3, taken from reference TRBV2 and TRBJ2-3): EPEVTQTPSHQVTQMGQEVILRCVPISNHLYFYWYRQILGQKVEFLVSFYNNEISEKSEIFDDQFSVERPDGSNFTLKIRSTKLEDSAMYFCASMPGLAGASTQYFGPGTRLTVL.

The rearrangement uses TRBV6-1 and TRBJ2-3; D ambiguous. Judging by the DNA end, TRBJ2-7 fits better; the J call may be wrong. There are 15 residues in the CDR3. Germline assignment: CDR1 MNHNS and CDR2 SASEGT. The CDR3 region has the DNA TGTGCCAGCAGCTCCCCCGGCGGAACCACAGATACGCAGTACTTC. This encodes CASSSPGGTTDTQYF.

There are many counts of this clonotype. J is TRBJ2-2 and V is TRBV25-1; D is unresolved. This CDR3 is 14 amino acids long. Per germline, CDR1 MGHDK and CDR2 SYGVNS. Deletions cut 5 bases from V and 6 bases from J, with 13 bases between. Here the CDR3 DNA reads TGTGCCAGCAGTAGTCAGGACGGTTCCGGGGAGCTGTTTTTT. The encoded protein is CASSSQDGSGELFF.

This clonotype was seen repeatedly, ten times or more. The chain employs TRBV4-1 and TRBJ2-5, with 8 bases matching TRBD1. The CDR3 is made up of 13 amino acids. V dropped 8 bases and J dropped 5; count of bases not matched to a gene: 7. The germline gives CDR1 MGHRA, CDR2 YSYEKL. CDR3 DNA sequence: TGCGCCAGCTCGACAGGGGTTAAGGAGACCCAGTACTTC. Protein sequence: CASSTGVKETQYF.

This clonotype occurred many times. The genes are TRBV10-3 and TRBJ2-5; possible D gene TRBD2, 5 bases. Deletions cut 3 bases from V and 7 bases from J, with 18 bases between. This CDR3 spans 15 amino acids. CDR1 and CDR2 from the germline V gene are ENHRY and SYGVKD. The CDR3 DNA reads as TGTGCCATCAGTGACGGAAGGGTTCGCAGCGGGACCCAGTACTTC. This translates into CAISDGRVRSGTQYF.

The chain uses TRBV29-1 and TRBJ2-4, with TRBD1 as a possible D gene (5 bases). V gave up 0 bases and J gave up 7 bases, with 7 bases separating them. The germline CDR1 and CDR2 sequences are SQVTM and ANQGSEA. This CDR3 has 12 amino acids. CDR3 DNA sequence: TGCAGCGTTGAAGACCACAGGAACATTCAGTACTTC. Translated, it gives CSVEDHRNIQYF.

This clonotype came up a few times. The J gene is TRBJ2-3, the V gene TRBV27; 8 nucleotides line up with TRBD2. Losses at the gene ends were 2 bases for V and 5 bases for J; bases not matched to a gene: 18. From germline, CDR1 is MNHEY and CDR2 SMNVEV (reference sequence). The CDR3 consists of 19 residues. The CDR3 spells CASSLGFGMAGGVQDTQYF. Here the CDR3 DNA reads TGTGCCAGCAGTTTAGGTTTTGGGATGGCGGGAGGAGTGCAAGATACGCAGTATTTT.

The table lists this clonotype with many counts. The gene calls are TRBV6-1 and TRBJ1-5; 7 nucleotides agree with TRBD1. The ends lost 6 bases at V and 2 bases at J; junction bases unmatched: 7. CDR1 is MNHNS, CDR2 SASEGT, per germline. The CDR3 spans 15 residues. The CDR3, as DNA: TGTGCCAGCAGGAAGACAGGGTCAGGCAATCAGCCCCAGCATTTT. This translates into CASRKTGSGNQPQHF.

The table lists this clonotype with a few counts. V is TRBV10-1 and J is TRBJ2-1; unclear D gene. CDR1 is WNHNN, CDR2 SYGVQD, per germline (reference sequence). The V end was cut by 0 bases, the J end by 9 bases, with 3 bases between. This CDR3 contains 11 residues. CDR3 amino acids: CASSESVEQFF. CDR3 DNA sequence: TGCGCCAGCAGTGAGTCGGTTGAGCAGTTCTTC.

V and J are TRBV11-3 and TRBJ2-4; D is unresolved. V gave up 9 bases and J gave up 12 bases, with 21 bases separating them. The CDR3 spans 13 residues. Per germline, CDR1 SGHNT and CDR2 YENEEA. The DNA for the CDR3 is TGTGCCAGGAGCCTCGGAGTCACAGATACTCAGTACTTC. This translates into CARSLGVTDTQYF.

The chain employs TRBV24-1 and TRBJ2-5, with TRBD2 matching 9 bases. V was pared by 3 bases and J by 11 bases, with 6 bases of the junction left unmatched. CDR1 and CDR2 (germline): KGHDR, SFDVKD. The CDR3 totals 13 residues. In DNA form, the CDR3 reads TGTGCCACCAGTGATGGTACGGCGGGAGGGCAGTACTTC. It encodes CATSDGTAGGQYF.

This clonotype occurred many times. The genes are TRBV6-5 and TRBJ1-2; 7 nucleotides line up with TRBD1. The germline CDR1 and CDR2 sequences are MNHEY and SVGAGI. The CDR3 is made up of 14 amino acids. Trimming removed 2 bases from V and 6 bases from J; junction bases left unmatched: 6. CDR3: CASSYGTGDDGYTF. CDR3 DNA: TGTGCCAGCAGTTACGGAACAGGGGATGATGGCTACACCTTC.

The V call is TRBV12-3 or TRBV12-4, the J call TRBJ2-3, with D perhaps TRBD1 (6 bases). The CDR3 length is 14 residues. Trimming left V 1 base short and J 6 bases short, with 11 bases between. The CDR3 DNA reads TGTGCCAGCAGTTTAGACCCCCAGGGGGATACGCAGTATTTT. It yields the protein CASSLDPQGDTQYF.